The 30 T cell receptor beta chains reported below all come from one sample, sequenced in a study of blood T cells in healthy people across ages. A second roughly 6 to 12 cycle PCR used barcoded and J-beta primers. TCRdb fed the 5' RACE reads into MiXCR, producing one record per CDR3 protein. The profile shows just over 1 million distinct CDR3 sequences, less than 50% of them singletons. The sequenced material came from blood. The receptor source for this set is a woman aged 55-70 years in good health.

In this sample, this clonotype turned up a few times. This chain links TRBV6-2 or TRBV6-3 with TRBJ2-7; TRBD1 matches at 9 bases. Germline V gene lookup returns CDR1 MNHEY and CDR2 SVGEGT. This CDR3 comprises 17 residues. V gave up 2 bases and J gave up 4 bases; unmatched junction bases: 12. The CDR3, as DNA: TGTGCCAGCAGTTACACGAGAGCGGACAGGGGTCGTTACGAGCAGTACTTC. Residues: CASSYTRADRGRYEQYF.

The chain carries TRBV5-6 and TRBJ1-2; tentative D call: TRBD1 (6 bases). CDR3 size: 15 residues. Germline loops: CDR1 SGHDT, CDR2 YYEEEE. Trimming stripped 4 bases from V and 5 bases from J, with 18 bases between. The CDR3 sequence is CASSGFPDRPYGYTF. As DNA, the CDR3 is TGTGCCAGCAGCGGATTTCCCGACAGGCCTTATGGCTACACCTTC.

This clonotype was picked up one time. The genes are TRBV7-6 and TRBJ2-1, with 10 positions matching TRBD2. The J call is uncertain, as TRBJ2-7 better fits the DNA end. Germline CDR1 is SGHVS and CDR2 is FNYEAQ. This CDR3 region has 16 residues. For the CDR3, the DNA is TGTGCCAGCAGCTTAGGAACTAGCGGGACTAGCAATGAGCAGTACTTC. This gives the protein CASSLGTSGTSNEQYF.

The table lists this clonotype with a few counts. The chain employs TRBV11-1 and TRBJ2-6, with TRBD1 matching 9 bases. Germline CDR1 and CDR2: SGHAT and FQDESV (reference sequence). The junction had 9 bases not matched to a gene; V was cut back by 6 bases and J by 3 bases. The CDR3 has 17 amino acids. The CDR3 protein is CASRPTGGGFGANVLTF. In DNA form, the CDR3 reads TGTGCCAGCAGACCAACAGGGGGCGGGTTTGGGGCCAACGTCCTGACTTTC. Complete variable domain (other parts from reference TRBV11-1 and TRBJ2-6): EAEVAQSPRYKITEKSQAVAFWCDPISGHATLYWYRQILGQGPELLVQFQDESVVDDSQLPKDRFSAERLKGVDSTLKIQPAELGDSAMYLCASRPTGGGFGANVLTFGAGSRLTVL.

The genes are TRBV5-1 and TRBJ1-2, with D perhaps TRBD1 (5 bases). V dropped 0 bases and J dropped 5 bases, with 14 bases sitting between them. This CDR3 is 15 amino acids long. Germline V gene sequence: CDR1 SGHRS, CDR2 YFSETQ. Written as DNA, the CDR3 is TGCGCCAGCAGCTTGGCTCCAGGGATATCGTATGGCTACACCTTC. Its protein product is CASSLAPGISYGYTF.

This clonotype was counted a few times. This chain links TRBV5-1 with TRBJ2-5; D call uncertain. The germline V gene has CDR1 SGHRS and CDR2 YFSETQ. The CDR3 covers 15 residues. V lost 0 bases, J lost 0 bases, and 9 bases lay in between. CDR3 bases: TGCGCCAGCAGCTTGGGGGTGCGGTACCAAGAGACCCAGTACTTC. Residues: CASSLGVRYQETQYF.

The V gene is TRBV27, the J gene TRBJ2-5; D remains ambiguous. The CDR3 runs 13 residues. The germline V gene has CDR1 MNHEY and CDR2 SMNVEV (reference sequence). Deletions cut 5 bases from V and 11 bases from J, with 18 bases between. The CDR3 nucleotides are TGTGCCAGCAGTGTAATTAGGTCCGATGAGCAGTACTTC. It specifies CASSVIRSDEQYF.

At least ten counts were recorded for this clonotype. V and J are TRBV5-1 and TRBJ2-5; TRBD1 matches at 10 bases. The CDR3 runs 14 residues. The trim removed 4 bases at V and 4 bases at J, leaving 4 bases unmatched. Germline CDR1 is SGHRS and CDR2 is YFSETQ. The DNA for the CDR3 is TGCGCCAGCAGCGATGGGACAGGGGTAGAGACCCAGTACTTC. As protein: CASSDGTGVETQYF. Complete variable domain (other parts from reference TRBV5-1 and TRBJ2-5): KAGVTQTPRYLIKTRGQQVTLSCSPISGHRSVSWYQQTPGQGLQFLFEYFSETQRNKGNFPGRFSGRQFSNSRSEMNVSTLELGDSALYLCASSDGTGVETQYFGPGTRLLVL.

The chain couples TRBV7-2 to TRBJ2-5; 11 positions match TRBD2. Germline lookup yields CDR1 SGHTA and CDR2 FQGNSA. This CDR3 region has 17 residues. J lost 11 bases, V lost 3 bases, and 17 bases had no gene match. The CDR3 loop is CASSFPLGTSGYNEQYF. The CDR3 DNA sequence: TGTGCCAGCAGCTTTCCCCTCGGGACTAGCGGCTACAATGAGCAGTACTTC.

The chain combines TRBV4-1 with TRBJ2-7, with D tentatively TRBD1 (7 bases). Germline-derived CDR1 and CDR2 are MGHRA and YSYEKL. V lost 4 bases and J 1 base, leaving 14 bases between the germline ends. The CDR3 is 15 residues long. This CDR3 is CASSPLTGTSYEQYF. The CDR3 nucleotides read TGCGCCAGCAGCCCCCTGACAGGGACTTCCTACGAGCAGTACTTC.

This clonotype was seen a few times. V usage is TRBV6-6 and J usage is TRBJ1-1, with TRBD1 matching 7 bases. Germline CDR1 MNHNY, CDR2 SVGAGI (reference sequence). The CDR3 extends over 15 amino acids. With V trimmed by 5 bases and J by 0 bases, 6 bases remained unmatched. CDR3 bases: TGTGCCAGCAGTCAGGGGGGCATTTTGAACACTGAAGCTTTCTTT. Its translation: CASSQGGILNTEAFF.

The CDR3 protein is CAEEANTEAFF. The CDR3 DNA is TGTGCCGAGGAGGCTAACACTGAAGCTTTCTTT. This chain uses TRBV7-9 with TRBJ1-1; D is unresolved. The V end was cut by 11 bases, the J end by 2 bases, with 9 bases between. The CDR3 contains 11 residues. CDR1 is SEHNR and CDR2 is FQNEAQ in the germline V gene (reference sequence).

Only a few counts were recorded for this clonotype. This chain connects TRBV9 to TRBJ2-3, with a possible D match to TRBD1 (6 bases). This CDR3 has 14 amino acids. V was trimmed by 5 bases and J by 5 bases, leaving 15 bases between them. CDR1 SGDLS and CDR2 YYNGEE come from the germline V gene. CDR3 in amino acids: CASSSTGTLDTQYF. In nucleotides, the CDR3 is TGTGCCAGCAGTTCGACAGGAACTTTAGATACGCAGTATTTT.

Only a few counts were recorded for this clonotype. The rearrangement joins TRBV7-9 to TRBJ2-3; 11 bases fit TRBD2. The CDR3 covers 15 residues. CDR1 and CDR2 (germline): SEHNR, FQNEAQ (reference sequence). V gave up 5 bases and J gave up 5 bases; unmatched junction bases: 6. CDR3 region: CASSRLAGKGDTQYF. In DNA form, the CDR3 reads TGTGCCAGCAGCCGACTAGCGGGAAAGGGAGATACGCAGTATTTT.

This clonotype has a handful of counts. An end of the junction does not agree with germline; a read error may underlie this. The gene calls are TRBV27 and TRBJ1-2; no definite D call. The CDR3 totals 13 residues. Germline V lookup: CDR1 MNHEY, CDR2 SMNVEV (reference sequence). The CDR3 nucleotides read TGCGCCAGCAGCTTGGGCAGTAACTATGGCTACACCTTC. Its protein is CASSLGSNYGYTF.

The rearrangement joins TRBV6-2 or TRBV6-3 to TRBJ1-2; D remains ambiguous. V was clipped by 6 bases and J by 7 bases, with 18 bases between them. Germline V gene lookup returns CDR1 MNHEY and CDR2 SVGEGT. The CDR3 consists of 14 residues. In nucleotides, the CDR3 is TGTGCCAGCAGCCAAAGCGGGTTTCGTGGTGGCTACACCTTC. Protein: CASSQSGFRGGYTF.

The sample holds a few counts of this clonotype. The chain employs TRBV12-3 or TRBV12-4 and TRBJ2-1; D not certain. The CDR3 spans 16 residues. The V end lost 5 bases, the J end lost 0 bases, and 14 bases lay between the germline ends. CDR3 sequence: CASSRQLGSSYNEQFF. CDR3 sequence (DNA): TGTGCCAGCAGTCGACAACTCGGAAGCTCCTACAATGAGCAGTTCTTC.

The gene calls are TRBV15 and TRBJ2-3; D might be TRBD1 or TRBD2, each matching 5 bases. Germline CDR1 LNHNV, CDR2 YYDKDF (reference sequence). This CDR3 contains 14 residues. Trimming left V 0 bases short and J 6 bases short, with 10 bases between. This CDR3 is CATSRDRGADTQYF. As DNA, the CDR3 is TGTGCCACCAGCAGAGATAGAGGGGCCGATACGCAGTATTTT. The whole variable domain, remainder taken from reference TRBV15 and TRBJ2-3, is DAMVIQNPRYQVTQFGKPVTLSCSQTLNHNVMYWYQQKSSQAPKLLFHYYDKDFNNEADTPDNFQSRRPNTSFCFLDIRSPGLGDTAMYLCATSRDRGADTQYFGPGTRLTVL.

This clonotype showed up just a few times. The V call is TRBV28, the J call TRBJ2-1, with TRBD2 as a possible D gene (6 bases). V was pared by 8 bases and J by 12 bases, with 14 bases between. The CDR3 extends over 11 amino acids. Germline V CDR1 and CDR2: MDHEN, SYDVKM. CDR3 DNA: TGTGCCAGCGGGACTGTAGTTTCGCAGTTCTTC. It specifies CASGTVVSQFF.

This clonotype was detected once. A much larger clonotype is one base distant, so this may be a read error. The DNA for the CDR3 is TGCAGTGCTAGTTATCGAGAAGGGACCCAGTACTTC. Translating gives CSASYREGTQYF. This sequence joins TRBV20-1 and TRBJ2-5; D is undetermined. CDR1 and CDR2 from the germline V gene are DFQATT and SNEGSKA (reference sequence). Trimming removed 3 bases from V and 7 bases from J, with 12 bases in between. The CDR3 has 12 residues.

The rearrangement uses TRBV20-1 and TRBJ2-1, with 7 bases matching TRBD2. The CDR3 is 14 residues long. The V segment lost 3 bases and the J segment 4 bases; nucleotides outside the gene matches: 6. Germline values: CDR1 DFQATT, CDR2 SNEGSKA (reference sequence). This chain's CDR3 is CSASRAGAYNEQFF. The CDR3 DNA is TGCAGTGCTAGCCGGGCGGGAGCGTACAATGAGCAGTTCTTC.

Worth noting for this clonotype: One end of the junction fails to match germline, which may point to a read error. The chain combines TRBV12-3 or TRBV12-4 with TRBJ2-5, with TRBD1 matching 10 bases. The CDR3 consists of 14 residues. CDR3 loop: CARRRTGGQETQYF. The CDR3 DNA reads TGTGCCCGCAGACGGACAGGGGGCCAAGAGACCCAGTACTTC.

The chain is built from TRBV5-1 and TRBJ2-3; 9 bases map to TRBD2. From germline, CDR1 is SGHRS and CDR2 YFSETQ. This CDR3 spans 16 amino acids. Trimming cost V 0 bases and J 6 bases; bases outside gene matches: 8. CDR3 in DNA: TGCGCCAGCAGCTTGGTGGGACTAGCCTCTCCGGATACGCAGTATTTT. Encoded protein: CASSLVGLASPDTQYF.

V and J are TRBV14 and TRBJ1-2; possibly TRBD1 for D (5 bases). V dropped 3 bases and J dropped 7 bases, with 18 bases sitting between them. The length of the CDR3 is 15 residues. Germline V gene lookup returns CDR1 SGHDN and CDR2 FVKESK. CDR3 in DNA: TGTGCCAGCAGCCACGCAGGGAGGGGTACTAGTGGCTACACCTTC. The encoded protein is CASSHAGRGTSGYTF.

A word on this clonotype: The junction departs from the called germline gene at one end, perhaps through a read error. The chain has TRBV2 and TRBJ2-4; 7 bases agree with TRBD1. The DNA matches TRBJ2-7 better at its end, which makes the J call doubtful. The CDR3 runs to 14 residues. Germline assignment: CDR1 SNHLY and CDR2 FYNNEI. The CDR3 reads CASRMGTADHEQYF. DNA for the CDR3: TGTGCTAGCAGGATGGGGACAGCTGACCACGAGCAGTACTTC.

This chain connects TRBV2 to TRBJ2-1; 7 bases are a match to TRBD2. The CDR3 runs to 15 residues. Unmatched junction bases numbered 7, after V lost 6 bases and J lost 2 bases. The V gene's germline CDR1 is SNHLY and CDR2 FYNNEI. The CDR3 nucleotides are TGTGCCAGCAGCCCTAGGGCGGGAGCCTACAATGAGCAGTTCTTC. It specifies CASSPRAGAYNEQFF.

This clonotype appeared a single time. This sequence joins TRBV27 and TRBJ2-7, with a tentative D call TRBD2 (5 bases). Trimming removed 4 bases at V and 7 bases at J, with 23 bases between. Germline V gene lookup returns CDR1 MNHEY and CDR2 SMNVEV (reference sequence). The CDR3 runs to 16 residues. DNA for the CDR3: TGTGCCAGCAGTTCCCTAGCTAGCCAATGGGCAAGTGAGCAGTACTTC. Its protein is CASSSLASQWASEQYF.

The chain links TRBV20-1 to TRBJ2-1, with 8 bases that match TRBD2. The J call may be in error: the DNA end matches TRBJ2-7 better. The germline gives CDR1 DFQATT, CDR2 SNEGSKA (reference sequence). The CDR3 spans 15 residues. The CDR3 loop is CSARDRGGSYNEQYF. The CDR3 region has the DNA TGCAGTGCTAGAGACCGGGGGGGGTCCTACAATGAGCAGTACTTC.

The sample holds many counts of this clonotype. The V and J genes are TRBV2 and TRBJ1-1; 7 positions agree with TRBD1. The V and J ends lost 5 bases and 0 bases, in that order; junction bases with no gene match: 3. Per the germline V gene, CDR1 is SNHLY and CDR2 is FYNNEI. This CDR3 is 14 amino acids long. CDR3 sequence: CASSTDRVNTEAFF. The CDR3 DNA follows: TGTGCCAGCAGTACCGACAGGGTGAACACTGAAGCTTTCTTT.

This clonotype was picked up a small number of times. The chain combines TRBV12-3 or TRBV12-4 with TRBJ2-1; tentatively, D is TRBD2 (7 bases). This CDR3 spans 14 amino acids. Trimming took off 8 bases at V and 4 bases at J, with 15 bases between the two ends. The CDR3 is CASLKGGAYNEQFF. The CDR3 DNA reads as TGTGCCAGCCTAAAAGGGGGGGCGTACAATGAGCAGTTCTTC.